Listed here are 18 T cell receptor beta chains from one sample, sequenced in a study of T cells in Graves' hyperthyroidism and ophthalmopathy (dated by TCRdb to between 2017 and 2020). Library method: multiplex PCR. The run used an Illumina HiSeq 2000. Amplification of TCR beta CDR3 regions was carried out from RNA transcripts. The first round of RT-PCR for the TCR CDR3 was performed with the HTBI primer set and the Qiagen OneStep RT-PCR kit. The public reads were run again by TCRdb, first through fastp at Q25 and then through MiXCR, and only productive beta chains were kept. Each CDR3 protein appears once, grouped with its most common genes and DNA. The sample contains approximately 740,000 distinct CDR3 sequences, approximately 15% of them found a single time. More than 8.5% of the sample is held by the ten biggest clonotypes. Material for sequencing was blood. The receptors were sampled from a woman between 18 and 30 years old with Graves' hyperthyroidism.

Many counts were recorded for this clonotype. The rearrangement uses TRBV12-3 or TRBV12-4 and TRBJ2-2; weak D call: TRBD2 (5 bases). Trimming shortened V by 1 base and J by 7 bases, and 7 bases separated the two germline ends. The CDR3 totals 13 residues. The CDR3 region is CASSLGRGGELFF. CDR3 sequence (DNA): TGTGCCAGCAGTTTAGGTCGGGGCGGGGAGCTGTTTTTT.

The genes are TRBV4-1 and TRBJ1-2; D perhaps matches TRBD1 (6 bases). CDR1 and CDR2 (germline): MGHRA, YSYEKL. The V gene lost 0 bases and the J gene lost 8 bases, with 13 bases spanning the gap. The CDR3 is 14 amino acids. CDR3 coding DNA: TGCGCCAGCAGCCAAGAAGGGGGATTATCGGGCTACACCTTC. Amino acids: CASSQEGGLSGYTF.

This clonotype was picked up many times. The gene calls are TRBV12-3 or TRBV12-4 and TRBJ2-1, with TRBD2 matching 12 bases. The CDR3 spans 15 residues. V dropped 2 bases and J dropped 7; count of bases not matched to a gene: 3. This CDR3 reads CASSLTLAGGNEQFF. The CDR3 DNA sequence: TGTGCCAGCAGTTTAACACTAGCGGGAGGTAATGAGCAGTTCTTC.

A few counts support this clonotype. The CDR3 DNA reads as TGTGCCAGCAATAAGCTGAACACCGGGGAGCTGTTTTTT. Its translation is CASNKLNTGELFF. The gene calls are TRBV13 and TRBJ2-2; no reliable D call. Per germline, CDR1 PRHDT and CDR2 FYEKMQ (reference sequence). There are 13 residues in the CDR3. V dropped 7 bases and J dropped 1 base, with 7 bases sitting between them.

There are many counts of this clonotype. The gene calls are TRBV2 and TRBJ2-1; no reliable D call. Trimming pared 5 bases from V and 3 bases from J, leaving 2 bases between. This CDR3 is built from 11 residues. Germline loops: CDR1 SNHLY, CDR2 FYNNEI. CDR3 amino acids: CASSFYNEQFF. CDR3 in DNA: TGTGCCAGCAGTTTCTACAATGAGCAGTTCTTC.

This clonotype was observed a handful of times. The rearrangement joins TRBV24-1 to TRBJ2-3; TRBD2 matches at 7 bases. Per the germline V gene, CDR1 is KGHDR and CDR2 is SFDVKD. The CDR3 runs to 16 residues. With V trimmed by 6 bases and J by 2 bases, 10 bases remained unmatched. In nucleotides, the CDR3 is TGTGCCACCAGTCGTAGCGGGCCACGGATCACAGATACGCAGTATTTT. This codes for CATSRSGPRITDTQYF.

This chain joins TRBV30 and TRBJ2-3; D may be TRBD2 (5 bases). Germline V CDR1 and CDR2: GTSNPN, SVGIG (reference sequence). The V end lost 0 bases, the J end lost 0 bases, and 10 bases lay between the germline ends. The CDR3 is 15 amino acids. The CDR3 sequence is CAWSVFGKSTDTQYF. The CDR3 DNA reads as TGTGCCTGGAGTGTTTTCGGGAAGAGCACAGATACGCAGTATTTT.

This clonotype was seen a handful of times. Here the CDR3 reads CASSQWLAASSYNEQFF. CDR3 DNA sequence: TGTGCCAGCAGCCAATGGCTAGCAGCGAGCTCCTACAATGAGCAGTTCTTC. This chain links TRBV4-2 with TRBJ2-1, with D tentatively TRBD2 (5 bases). CDR1 is LGHNA, CDR2 YNFKEQ, per germline. The CDR3 extends over 17 amino acids. The ends were cut back, 2 bases at V and 0 bases at J, with 14 bases in the middle.

This clonotype was detected many times. The chain couples TRBV4-1 to TRBJ2-2; TRBD1 might be the D (5 bases). The germline V gene encodes CDR1 MGHRA and CDR2 YSYEKL. Between the trimmed V and J ends, which lost 0 bases and 5 bases, there was a span of 10 bases. This CDR3 is built from 15 residues. The CDR3: CASSQEVAGTGELFF. Written as DNA, the CDR3 is TGCGCCAGCAGCCAAGAGGTAGCAGGGACCGGGGAGCTGTTTTTT.

This clonotype has at least ten counts. The V call is TRBV11-2, the J call TRBJ2-7; TRBD2 might be the D (6 bases). CDR3 size: 15 residues. V lost 0 bases to trimming and J lost 5 bases, with 14 bases between them. Germline assignment: CDR1 SGHAT and CDR2 FQNNGV. The CDR3 DNA sequence: TGTGCCAGCAGCTTAGAGGGGGGAGGTGGCGACGAGCAGTACTTC. It specifies CASSLEGGGGDEQYF.

V and J are TRBV20-1 and TRBJ2-5; the D is unclear. The ends were cut back, 5 bases at V and 5 bases at J, with 12 bases in the middle. Germline-derived CDR1 and CDR2 are DFQATT and SNEGSKA (reference sequence). The CDR3 spans 12 residues. CDR3 coding DNA: TGCAGTGCTTCCCGCGGTTGGGAGACCCAGTACTTC. Translation: CSASRGWETQYF.

The CDR3 sequence is CASSAGGFTYEQYF. The CDR3, as DNA: TGTGCCAGCAGCGCTGGGGGATTTACCTACGAGCAGTACTTC. The chain uses TRBV6-1 and TRBJ2-7; D is perhaps TRBD1 or TRBD2 (5 bases each). With 6 bases removed from V and 2 bases from J, the gap between germline ends came to 14 bases. The CDR3 totals 14 residues. Looked up from germline, CDR1 is MNHNS and CDR2 is SASEGT.

This clonotype was recorded many times. J is TRBJ2-2 and V is TRBV27, with unresolved D. Trimming removed 2 bases at V and 2 bases at J, with 15 bases between. The CDR3 is 17 residues long. Germline V CDR1 and CDR2: MNHEY, SMNVEV (reference sequence). The CDR3 bases are TGTGCCAGCAGTTTACAAGGGCGGCTCTATAACACCGGGGAGCTGTTTTTT. Translating gives CASSLQGRLYNTGELFF.

This chain connects TRBV19 to TRBJ2-7, with 7 bases that match TRBD2. Gene TRBJ2-1 matches the end of the DNA better, so the J call may be wrong. The CDR3 has 16 residues. Germline lookup yields CDR1 LNHDA and CDR2 SQIVND (reference sequence). CDR3 sequence reads: CASSTPWGGRSYEQFF. The CDR3 DNA reads TGTGCCAGTAGTACCCCTTGGGGGGGGAGGTCCTACGAGCAGTTCTTC.

The sample holds a few counts of this clonotype. The CDR3 loop is CSASARDRRGNQPQHF. CDR3 bases: TGCAGTGCCAGTGCTAGAGACAGGAGGGGCAATCAGCCCCAGCATTTT. V is TRBV20-1 and J is TRBJ1-5, with D maybe TRBD1 (6 bases). V was trimmed by 6 bases and J by 2 bases, leaving 20 bases between them. Germline CDR1 DFQATT, CDR2 SNEGSKA (reference sequence). The length of the CDR3 is 16 residues.

This clonotype was observed at least ten times. CDR3 protein: CASSFGVPYEGVEQYF. The CDR3, as DNA: TGTGCCAGCAGCTTTGGTGTACCTTACGAAGGGGTCGAGCAGTACTTC. This chain connects TRBV13 to TRBJ2-7; tentative D call: TRBD1 (5 bases). Trimming removed 3 bases from V and 6 bases from J, with 21 bases in between. Germline V gene data show CDR1 as PRHDT and CDR2 as FYEKMQ (reference sequence). The CDR3 spans 16 residues.

Relative to its sample, this clonotype is large. The chain carries TRBV7-9 and TRBJ2-1, with TRBD2 identical over 13 bases. The CDR3 runs to 15 residues. CDR1 is SEHNR, CDR2 FQNEAQ, per germline (reference sequence). V was pared by 5 bases and J by 4 bases, with 2 bases of the junction left unmatched. This CDR3 is CASSPTSGRYNEQFF. CDR3 bases: TGTGCCAGCAGCCCGACTAGCGGGAGGTACAATGAGCAGTTCTTC.

The table lists this clonotype with a few counts. The J gene is TRBJ1-1, the V gene TRBV11-3; D gene ambiguous. V lost 5 bases and J lost 1, with 14 bases in between. Germline CDR1 and CDR2: SGHNT and YENEEA. The CDR3 spans 15 residues. The CDR3 region is CASSPYASQNTEAFF. DNA of the CDR3: TGTGCCAGCAGCCCATACGCCAGCCAGAACACTGAAGCTTTCTTT.